The sequence of this TCR beta chain was determined in a study of Graves' ophthalmopathy and Graves' hyperthyroidism (dated by TCRdb to the late 2010s). In the study overall: Peripheral blood was collected at initial diagnosis, before any treatment. To tell Graves' ophthalmopathy apart from Graves' hyperthyroidism, and to predict which patients would progress to ophthalmopathy, the study relied on TCR beta repertoire signatures. In total, around 130 blood samples were TCR-sequenced: 40 to 45 ophthalmopathy, under 85 hyperthyroidism and roughly 17 hyperthyroidism-to-ophthalmopathy patients. To explore V-J signatures distinguishing ophthalmopathy from hyperthyroidism, a discovery set of roughly 98 patients (about 44 ophthalmopathy, around 55 stable hyperthyroidism) was enrolled. An independent validation cohort was composed of around 19 hyperthyroidism patients and 17 patients who later progressed from hyperthyroidism to ophthalmopathy. In six hyperthyroidism patients, the T-cell repertoire of thyroid tissue was compared with the T-cell repertoire of blood. Once sampling was done, hyperthyroidism patients were given methimazole at a starting dose of 30 mg daily, while ophthalmopathy patients were given high-dose intravenous methylprednisolone.

In this sample, this clonotype turned up many times. Which antigen it targets is not known. Per-base quality was not reported, and no clone a single base away is much larger than it. Results and caveats for the whole study, not just this receptor: In validation, the model predicted ophthalmopathy progression with more than 70% sensitivity and roughly 72% specificity; roughly 11 predicted patients were CT-confirmed with GO in a median of around 6.5 months. No statistical method was used to set the sample size in advance, and the investigators knew which group each participant was assigned to. Most expanded thyroid clonotypes with frequency above 0.001 were also detected in blood, suggesting blood repertoires may reflect the thyroid immune response. The 13-signature model separated ophthalmopathy from stable hyperthyroidism with approximately 85% sensitivity and 81.08% specificity in cross-validation, and 80%/75% in the test set.

For repertoire sequencing, TCR beta CDR3 regions were amplified from RNA transcripts. A first-round RT-PCR used HTBI primers with the Qiagen OneStep RT-PCR kit, followed by a second-round multiplex PCR, size selection and purification. Libraries were sequenced on an Illumina HiSeq2000 using paired-end 100 bp reads. From the authors' description of their analysis: SOAPnuke was used to process the reads, removing any read that contained adapters or uncalled bases, had a mean Phred below 15, or lacked an exact match to the constant primer or identifier. High-quality paired reads were merged with COPE v1.2.5. Each unique nucleotide sequence was defined as a clonotype, and clonotypes were aligned to IMGT TRB V, D and J references with MiTCR v1.1. Only V-J combinations with frequency above 0.0001 were analysed, covering over 98% of repertoires. For each V-J combination, a TCR clonal expansion and chaos score was defined as F50 clonal expansion divided by the chaos observed in the TCRdist matrix. Welch's t-statistics and random forest were used to narrow the features down to over ten V-J combinations, which were then fed into a naive Bayes classifier. The Morisita-Horn index was used to measure how similar the thyroid and blood repertoires were. The public sequencing data were trimmed at Q25 with fastp and processed into clonotypes with MiXCR by TCRdb, which kept only in-frame beta chains. Here each entry gathers all rows of one CDR3 protein and keeps the most common genes and DNA. For this entry, the V and J calls and clone size follow TCRdb and not the study's own pipeline. In this sample the table shows 500,000 to 800,000 distinct CDR3 sequences, more than 40% of which occur a single time. More than 2.5% of the sample goes to the ten largest clones.

Ophthalmopathy patients were characterized by moderately to severely active disease, a Clinical Activity Score of at least 3, a NOSPECS grade of at least 4, and a disease duration under 3 months. Patients with other autoimmune diseases, uncontrolled infections, pregnancy or lactation were excluded. Clinical symptoms, serum thyroxine, TRAb, thyroid ultrasound and orbital computed tomography were used for diagnosis. PBMCs were isolated from more than 9 ml of fresh peripheral blood by Ficoll-Paque density gradient centrifugation. Total RNA was extracted using Trizol reagent, and RNA quality was checked on an Agilent 2100 Bioanalyzer. Trimming at the junction amounts to 3 bases on V and 8 bases on J, and the germline ends lie 14 bases apart. CDR1 and CDR2 are read off the germline V gene as SGDLS and YYNGEE. The CDR3 numbers 14 residues from cysteine through phenylalanine. Only the CDR3 portion is preserved as DNA: 42 bases, with reading frame beginning at the first base.

The receptor was derived from an adult man with Graves' ophthalmopathy. The sample was peripheral blood. Here the chain combines TRBV9 and TRBJ1-4; the D gene cannot be named for sure. The CDR3 has the sequence CASSDGALKEKLFF. The nucleotides are TGTGCCAGCAGCGACGGAGCCCTCAAAGAAAAACTGTTTTTT. Joined to the reference TRBV9 and TRBJ1-4 proteins, this CDR3 gives the full variable domain: DSGVTQTPKHLITATGQRVTLRCSPRSGDLSVYWYQQSLDQGLQFLIQYYNGEERAKGNILERFSAQQFPDLHSELNLSSLELGDSALYFCASSDGALKEKLFFGSGTQLSVL.